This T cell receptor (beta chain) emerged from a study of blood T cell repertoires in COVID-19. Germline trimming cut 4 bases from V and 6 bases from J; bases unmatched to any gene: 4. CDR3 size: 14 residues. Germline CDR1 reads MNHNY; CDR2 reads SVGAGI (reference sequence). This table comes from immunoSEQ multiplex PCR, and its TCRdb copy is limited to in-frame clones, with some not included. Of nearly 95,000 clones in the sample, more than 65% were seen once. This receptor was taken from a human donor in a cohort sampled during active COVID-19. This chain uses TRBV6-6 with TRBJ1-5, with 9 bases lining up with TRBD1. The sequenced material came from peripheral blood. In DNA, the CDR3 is TGTGCCAGCAGTTCAACAGGGGGCACTCAGCCCCAGCATTTT. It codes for CASSSTGGTQPQHF.